The sequence of this TCR beta chain was determined in a study of T cells in tumors after PD-1 blockade. Trimming pared 0 bases from V and 5 bases from J, leaving 16 bases between. Germline CDR1 reads MNHNY; CDR2 reads SVGAGI (reference sequence). The CDR3 totals 16 residues. TCRdb's table, derived via immunoSEQ multiplex PCR, lists solely in-frame clones and lacks some. This sample has fewer than 15,000 clones, with approximately 63% found just once. This TCR was recovered from a human donor with basal cell carcinoma. Sequencing was performed on tumor tissue, taken before anti-PD-1 treatment. The V and J genes are TRBV6-6 and TRBJ1-1, with a weak D call TRBD1 (6 bases). This chain's CDR3 is CASSYSRGVGGTEAFF. The DNA of the CDR3 is TGTGCCAGCAGTTACTCGAGGGGGGTAGGAGGGACTGAAGCTTTCTTT.